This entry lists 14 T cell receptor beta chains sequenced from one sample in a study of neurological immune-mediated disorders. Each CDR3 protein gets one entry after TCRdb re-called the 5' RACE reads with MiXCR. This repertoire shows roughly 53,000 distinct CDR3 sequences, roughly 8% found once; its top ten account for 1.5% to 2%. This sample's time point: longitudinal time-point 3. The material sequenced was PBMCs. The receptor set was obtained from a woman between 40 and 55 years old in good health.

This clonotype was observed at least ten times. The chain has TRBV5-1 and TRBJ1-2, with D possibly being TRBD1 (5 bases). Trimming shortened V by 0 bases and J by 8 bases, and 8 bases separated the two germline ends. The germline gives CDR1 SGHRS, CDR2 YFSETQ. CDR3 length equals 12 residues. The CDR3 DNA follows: TGCGCCAGCAGCTTGGTAGGGGACGGCTACACCTTC. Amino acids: CASSLVGDGYTF.

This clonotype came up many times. The CDR3 DNA follows: TGCAGTGCTCTTAGGGGTGGCGGCTACACCTTC. Translated, it gives CSALRGGGYTF. This chain joins TRBV20-1 and TRBJ1-2; a weak D match, TRBD1 (5 bases). This CDR3 region has 11 residues. Deletions cut 5 bases from V and 8 bases from J, with 12 bases between. Germline-derived CDR1 and CDR2 are DFQATT and SNEGSKA (reference sequence).

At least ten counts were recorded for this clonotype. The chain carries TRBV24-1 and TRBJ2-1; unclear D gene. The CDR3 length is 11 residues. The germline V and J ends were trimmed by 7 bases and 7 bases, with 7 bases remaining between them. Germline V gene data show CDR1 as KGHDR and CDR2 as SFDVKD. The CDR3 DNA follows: TGTGCCACCAGGGACGGAAATGAGCAGTTCTTC. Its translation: CATRDGNEQFF.

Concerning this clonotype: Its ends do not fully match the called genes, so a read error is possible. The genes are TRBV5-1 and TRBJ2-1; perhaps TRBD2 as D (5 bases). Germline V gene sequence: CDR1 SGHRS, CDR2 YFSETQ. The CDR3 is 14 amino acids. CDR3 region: CASSLLRVYNEQLF. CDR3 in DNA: TGCGCCAGCAGCTTGTTGCGGGTTTACAATGAGCAGTTATTC.

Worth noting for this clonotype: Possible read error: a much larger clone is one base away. CDR3 amino acids: CASQRKGEAFF. CDR3 nucleotides: TGTGCCAGCCAGAGGAAGGGGGAAGCTTTCTTT. This chain uses TRBV6-2 or TRBV6-3 with TRBJ1-1; possibly TRBD1 for D (5 bases). Trimming left V 8 bases short and J 8 bases short, with 12 bases between. The germline CDR1 and CDR2 sequences are MNHEY and SVGEGT. The CDR3 spans 11 residues.

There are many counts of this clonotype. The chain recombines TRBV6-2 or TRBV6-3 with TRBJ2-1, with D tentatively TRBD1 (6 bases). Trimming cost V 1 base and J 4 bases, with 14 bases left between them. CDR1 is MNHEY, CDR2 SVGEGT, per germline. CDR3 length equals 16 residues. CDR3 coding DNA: TGTGCCAGCAGTTACTATGGGCAGGGACATTACAATGAGCAGTTCTTC. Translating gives CASSYYGQGHYNEQFF.

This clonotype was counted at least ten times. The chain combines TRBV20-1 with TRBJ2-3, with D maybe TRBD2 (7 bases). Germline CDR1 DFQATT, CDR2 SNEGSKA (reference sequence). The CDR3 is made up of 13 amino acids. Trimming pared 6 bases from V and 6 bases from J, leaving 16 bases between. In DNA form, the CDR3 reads TGCAGTGCCCTCGGGGGGCCCCAGGATACGCAGTATTTT. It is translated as CSALGGPQDTQYF.

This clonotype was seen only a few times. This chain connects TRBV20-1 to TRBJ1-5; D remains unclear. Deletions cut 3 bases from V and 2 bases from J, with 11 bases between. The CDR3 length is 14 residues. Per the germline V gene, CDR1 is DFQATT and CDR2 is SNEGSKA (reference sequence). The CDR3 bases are TGCAGTGCTAGTCGGATTGGGGGCAATCAGCCCCAGCATTTT. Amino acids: CSASRIGGNQPQHF.

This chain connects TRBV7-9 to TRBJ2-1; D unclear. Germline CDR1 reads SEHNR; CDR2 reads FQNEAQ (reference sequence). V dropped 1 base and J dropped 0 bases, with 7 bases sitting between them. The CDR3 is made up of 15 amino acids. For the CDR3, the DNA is TGTGCCAGCAGCTTAGGTCACTACTCCTACAATGAGCAGTTCTTC. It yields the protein CASSLGHYSYNEQFF.

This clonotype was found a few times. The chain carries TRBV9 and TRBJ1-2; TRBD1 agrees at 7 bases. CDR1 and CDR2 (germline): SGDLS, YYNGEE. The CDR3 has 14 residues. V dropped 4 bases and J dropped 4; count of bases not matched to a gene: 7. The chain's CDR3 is CASSPTGDAYGYTF. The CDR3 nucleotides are TGTGCCAGCAGCCCTACAGGGGATGCCTATGGCTACACCTTC.

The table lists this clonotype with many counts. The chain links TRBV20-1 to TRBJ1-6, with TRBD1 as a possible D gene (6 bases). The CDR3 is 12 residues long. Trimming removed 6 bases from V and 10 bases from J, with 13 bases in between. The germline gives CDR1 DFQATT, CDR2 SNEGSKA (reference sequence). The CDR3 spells CSAKGGGSPLHF. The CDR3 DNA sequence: TGCAGTGCAAAAGGGGGAGGATCACCCCTCCACTTT.

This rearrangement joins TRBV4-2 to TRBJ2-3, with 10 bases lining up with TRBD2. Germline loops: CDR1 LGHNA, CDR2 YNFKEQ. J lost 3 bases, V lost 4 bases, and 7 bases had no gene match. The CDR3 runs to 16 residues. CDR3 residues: CASSRRSGGGTDTQYF. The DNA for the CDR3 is TGTGCCAGCAGCCGAAGAAGCGGGGGGGGAACAGATACGCAGTATTTT.

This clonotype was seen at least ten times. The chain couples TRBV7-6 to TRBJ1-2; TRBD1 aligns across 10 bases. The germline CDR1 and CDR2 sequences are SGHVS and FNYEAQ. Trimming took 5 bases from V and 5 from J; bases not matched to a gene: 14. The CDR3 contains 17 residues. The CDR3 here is CASSLTGGTGVGYGYTF. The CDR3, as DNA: TGTGCCAGCAGCCTAACCGGCGGGACAGGGGTCGGGTATGGCTACACCTTC.

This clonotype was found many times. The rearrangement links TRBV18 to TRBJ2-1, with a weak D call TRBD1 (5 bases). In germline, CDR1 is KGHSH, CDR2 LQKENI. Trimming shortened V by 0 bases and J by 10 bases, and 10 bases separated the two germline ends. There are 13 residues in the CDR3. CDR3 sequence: CASSPPQGHEQFF. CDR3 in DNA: TGTGCCAGCTCACCACCGCAGGGTCACGAGCAGTTCTTC.